One and the same sample provided the 13 T cell receptor beta chains below, sequenced in a study of T cells after yellow fever vaccination. TCRdb recomputed calls from the 5' RACE reads with MiXCR, one row per CDR3 protein. The sample yields over 300,000 distinct CDR3 sequences, around 4% seen once. The specimen comprised PBMCs, sampled on the day of the yellow fever booster vaccination. The source is a young man who received the YFV17D yellow fever vaccine.

At least ten counts were recorded for this clonotype. The chain recombines TRBV25-1 with TRBJ2-5; either TRBD1 or TRBD2 may supply D (5 bases each). The CDR3 has 15 amino acids. Between the trimmed V and J ends, which lost 1 base and 4 bases, there was a span of 13 bases. Germline V gene data show CDR1 as MGHDK and CDR2 as SYGVNS. The chain's CDR3 is CASSEFQGDLETQYF. The CDR3 DNA is TGTGCCAGCAGTGAATTTCAAGGGGACCTAGAGACCCAGTACTTC.

This clonotype turned up a few times. The chain has TRBV7-9 and TRBJ2-1; TRBD1 matches at 9 bases. Germline CDR1 reads SEHNR; CDR2 reads FQNEAQ (reference sequence). With 1 base clipped from V and 7 bases from J, the junction kept 2 bases outside the gene matches. The CDR3 consists of 14 residues. CDR3 DNA: TGTGCCAGCAGCTTAGGGGGACAGGGAAATGAGCAGTTCTTC. This encodes CASSLGGQGNEQFF.

V usage is TRBV10-3 and J usage is TRBJ2-7; D not certain. The CDR3 length is 13 residues. CDR1 and CDR2 (germline): ENHRY, SYGVKD. The V end was cut by 6 bases, the J end by 2 bases, with 11 bases between. CDR3 sequence (DNA): TGTGCCATCAGGGGTGCAGCGACCTACGAGCAGTACTTC. This encodes CAIRGAATYEQYF.

This clonotype showed up many times. CDR3 sequence reads: CASSPSPGTGVAQHF. The CDR3, as DNA: TGTGCCAGCAGCCCATCCCCAGGGACAGGGGTGGCCCAGCATTTT. This chain joins TRBV7-2 and TRBJ1-5; TRBD1 aligns across 10 bases. CDR3 size: 15 residues. Germline CDR1 SGHTA, CDR2 FQGNSA. V lost 5 bases and J lost 11; bases outside the gene matches: 12. The full variable domain, its missing parts supplied by reference TRBV7-2 and TRBJ1-5, is GAGVSQSPSNKVTEKGKDVELRCDPISGHTALYWYRQSLGQGLEFLIYFQGNSAPDKSGLPSDRFSAERTGGSVSTLTIQRTQQEDSAVYLCASSPSPGTGVAQHFGDGTRLSIL.

This clonotype occurred many times. V is TRBV7-9 and J is TRBJ1-6; 7 bases match TRBD1. Germline CDR1 reads SEHNR; CDR2 reads FQNEAQ (reference sequence). The CDR3 has 14 residues. The V gene end was trimmed by 4 bases and the J gene end by 8 bases; junction bases not matched to a gene: 5. CDR3 in amino acids: CASSSRGRYSPLHF. CDR3 DNA sequence: TGTGCCAGCAGCTCCAGGGGGAGGTATTCACCCCTCCACTTT.

This clonotype was observed at least ten times. The rearrangement joins TRBV28 to TRBJ2-6; D is uncertain. CDR3 length: 14 residues. V lost 5 bases to trimming and J lost 2 bases, with 7 bases between them. Germline CDR1 is MDHEN and CDR2 is SYDVKM. CDR3 in amino acids: CASSPPAGANVLTF. The CDR3 DNA sequence: TGTGCCAGCAGTCCCCCCGCTGGGGCCAACGTCCTGACTTTC.

The chain joins TRBV10-3 to TRBJ2-2; D ambiguous. The CDR3 is made up of 12 amino acids. V lost 11 bases and J lost 7, with 14 bases in between. Germline values: CDR1 ENHRY, CDR2 SYGVKD. This chain's CDR3 is CASSYTDGELFF. The CDR3 coding sequence is TGTGCCTCTTCTTACACCGACGGGGAGCTGTTTTTT.

This clonotype was observed a few times. V and J are TRBV5-5 and TRBJ2-6, with D possibly being TRBD2 (5 bases). Germline CDR1 reads SGHKS; CDR2 reads YYEKEE (reference sequence). The V gene lost 7 bases and the J gene lost 1 base, with 6 bases spanning the gap. This CDR3 spans 13 amino acids. The CDR3 loop reads CASGRSGANVLTF. The CDR3 DNA reads TGTGCCAGCGGGAGATCTGGGGCCAACGTCCTGACTTTC.

This clonotype was seen only a few times. The genes are TRBV20-1 and TRBJ1-1; D is perhaps TRBD1 (6 bases). Germline lookup yields CDR1 DFQATT and CDR2 SNEGSKA (reference sequence). This CDR3 has 14 amino acids. The ends were cut back, 8 bases at V and 1 base at J, with 17 bases in the middle. CDR3 amino acids: CSIPWGRGNTEAFF. CDR3 in DNA: TGCAGTATTCCCTGGGGCAGGGGGAACACTGAAGCTTTCTTT.

V is TRBV4-3 and J is TRBJ2-1; D not certain. Germline V CDR1 and CDR2: LGHNA, YSLEER. The CDR3 is 14 residues long. With 0 bases removed from V and 9 bases from J, the gap between germline ends came to 12 bases. CDR3 sequence (DNA): TGCGCCAGCAGCCAAGATCCAGAAGTCACTGAGCAGTTCTTC. It specifies CASSQDPEVTEQFF.

This clonotype was observed many times. The chain links TRBV6-1 to TRBJ2-7; the match to TRBD2 covers 8 bases. In germline, CDR1 is MNHNS, CDR2 SASEGT. This CDR3 comprises 14 residues. J was trimmed by 2 bases and V by 7 bases; bases with no gene match: 7. The DNA for the CDR3 is TGTGCCAGCAACCCCGGGGGGGCCACCTACGAGCAGTACTTC. It translates to CASNPGGATYEQYF.

This clonotype has a count of ten or more. This chain links TRBV29-1 with TRBJ2-5; 9 bases line up with TRBD1. V dropped 7 bases and J dropped 5; count of bases not matched to a gene: 14. Germline CDR1 reads SQVTM; CDR2 reads ANQGSEA. There are 15 residues in the CDR3. The CDR3 is CSGGPGTGKVETQYF. In nucleotides, the CDR3 is TGCAGCGGCGGGCCCGGGACAGGGAAAGTCGAGACCCAGTACTTC.

This clonotype was seen a few times. This chain uses TRBV12-3 or TRBV12-4 with TRBJ2-7; no clear D. The CDR3 is made up of 15 amino acids. V lost 3 bases to trimming and J lost 1 base, with 13 bases between them. CDR3 protein: CASSFHRQRSYEQYF. DNA of the CDR3: TGTGCCAGCAGTTTCCATAGGCAGCGTTCCTACGAGCAGTACTTC.